The rows below give T cell receptor beta chains drawn from one sample of a study of blood T cells in healthy people across ages. TCRdb recomputed calls from the 5' RACE reads with MiXCR, one row per CDR3 protein. The table lists roughly 2 million distinct CDR3 sequences, 49% of them singletons, with 2.1% in the top ten. The sample consisted of blood. The origin of the receptors is a woman in her thirties or forties in good health. Both conserved end residues are part of each CDR3. A D gene is named only where the DNA matches it firmly. Only some rows state a clone size, as once, few, many or a class for expanded clones.

clone_size: .; j_call: TRBJ2-7; v_call: TRBV9; d_call: .; cdr3_nt: TGTGTCAGTATCCAGGGCACGATGGACTACGAGCAGTACTTC; cdr3_aa: CVSIQGTMDYEQYF
clone_size: few; j_call: TRBJ2-1; v_call: TRBV28; d_call: TRBD1; cdr3_nt: TGTGCCAGCAGTCCCCAGGGACAGGGTTACAATGAGCAGTTCTTC; cdr3_aa: CASSPQGQGYNEQFF
clone_size: .; j_call: TRBJ2-1; v_call: TRBV4-2; d_call: TRBD1; cdr3_nt: TGTGCCAGCAGCCAAACCCTAGGACAGGGGGGGTTCTTC; cdr3_aa: CASSQTLGQGGFF
clone_size: few; j_call: TRBJ1-2; v_call: TRBV4-1; d_call: .; cdr3_nt: TGCGCCAGCAGCCAAGATGGGTTCCGGGGCAATGGCTACACCTTC; cdr3_aa: CASSQDGFRGNGYTF
clone_size: few; j_call: TRBJ1-6; v_call: TRBV7-3; d_call: TRBD1; cdr3_nt: TGTGCCAGCAGCTTAACCAGGGGGAATTCACCCCTCCACTTT; cdr3_aa: CASSLTRGNSPLHF
clone_size: .; j_call: TRBJ2-7; v_call: TRBV4-2; d_call: .; cdr3_nt: TGTGCCAGCAGCCAAGAAGTTCGGGACACCTACGAGCAGTACTTC; cdr3_aa: CASSQEVRDTYEQYF
clone_size: .; j_call: TRBJ1-5; v_call: TRBV29-1; d_call: .; cdr3_nt: TGCAGCGTCGGGGCGGCGGGCCTAAAGCCCCAGCATTTT; cdr3_aa: CSVGAAGLKPQHF
clone_size: .; j_call: TRBJ2-5; v_call: TRBV3-1; d_call: .; cdr3_nt: TGTGCCAGCAGCCCGGACACCCGGAGTCACAATGAGCAGTACTTC; cdr3_aa: CASSPDTRSHNEQYF
clone_size: .; j_call: TRBJ1-4; v_call: TRBV4-3; d_call: TRBD1; cdr3_nt: TGCGCCAGCAGCCAAGGACCGGACAGGTCCGGTGAAAAACTGTTTTTT; cdr3_aa: CASSQGPDRSGEKLFF
clone_size: .; j_call: TRBJ2-5; v_call: TRBV18; d_call: TRBD1; cdr3_nt: TGTGCCAGCTCACCGAGGACAGGGCTGAAGACCCAGTACTTC; cdr3_aa: CASSPRTGLKTQYF
clone_size: .; j_call: TRBJ2-1; v_call: TRBV6-2/TRBV6-3; d_call: TRBD2; cdr3_nt: TGTGCCAGCACCCTCCCGGCGGGGGGGAACTACAATGAGCAGTTCTTC; cdr3_aa: CASTLPAGGNYNEQFF
clone_size: .; j_call: TRBJ2-1; v_call: TRBV7-7; d_call: TRBD2; cdr3_nt: TGTGCTAGCAGCTTAATCCCAGCGGGGGGGCCGAATAGCAATGAGCAGTTCTTC; cdr3_aa: CASSLIPAGGPNSNEQFF
clone_size: .; j_call: TRBJ2-5; v_call: TRBV7-2; d_call: .; cdr3_nt: TGTGCCAGCAGCGGGGACATGCGACAAGAGACCCAGTACTTC; cdr3_aa: CASSGDMRQETQYF
clone_size: .; j_call: TRBJ2-7; v_call: TRBV5-1; d_call: .; cdr3_nt: TGCGCCAGCAGCTTGGGAGGGACACCCAAAGTGACCTACGAGCAGTACTTC; cdr3_aa: CASSLGGTPKVTYEQYF
clone_size: few; j_call: TRBJ2-1; v_call: TRBV4-3; d_call: TRBD2; cdr3_nt: TGCGCCAGCAGCCAAGAGTGGACTAGCGGGGGTGATGAGCAGTTCTTC; cdr3_aa: CASSQEWTSGGDEQFF
clone_size: .; j_call: TRBJ1-2; v_call: TRBV20-1; d_call: TRBD1; cdr3_nt: TGCAGTGCTAAGACGGGGACAGCCAGGGGCGGCTACACCTTC; cdr3_aa: CSAKTGTARGGYTF
clone_size: .; j_call: TRBJ2-6; v_call: TRBV13; d_call: .; cdr3_nt: TGTGCCAGCAGCTTTGGGGATGGGGCCAACGTCCTGACTTTC; cdr3_aa: CASSFGDGANVLTF
clone_size: few; j_call: TRBJ2-7; v_call: TRBV29-1; d_call: TRBD2; cdr3_nt: TGCAGCGCAGGAGCGGGGATCTACGAGCAGTACTTC; cdr3_aa: CSAGAGIYEQYF
clone_size: .; j_call: TRBJ2-7; v_call: TRBV11-2; d_call: .; cdr3_nt: TGTGCCAGCAGCTCCGAAAACGAGCAGTACTTC; cdr3_aa: CASSSENEQYF
clone_size: .; j_call: TRBJ2-7; v_call: TRBV4-3; d_call: .; cdr3_nt: TGCGCCAGCAGCCAAGACGTCGGGGGATCCTACGAGCAGTACTTC; cdr3_aa: CASSQDVGGSYEQYF
clone_size: .; j_call: TRBJ2-6; v_call: TRBV10-3; d_call: TRBD1; cdr3_nt: TGTGCCATCAGTGAGTCGAAGGACAGGGGAGGGGCTGGGGCCAACGTCCTGACTTTC; cdr3_aa: CAISESKDRGGAGANVLTF
clone_size: many; j_call: TRBJ2-5; v_call: TRBV6-2/TRBV6-3; d_call: .; cdr3_nt: TGTGCCAGCAGCATCCGGGACCCCCAAGAGACCCAGTACTTC; cdr3_aa: CASSIRDPQETQYF